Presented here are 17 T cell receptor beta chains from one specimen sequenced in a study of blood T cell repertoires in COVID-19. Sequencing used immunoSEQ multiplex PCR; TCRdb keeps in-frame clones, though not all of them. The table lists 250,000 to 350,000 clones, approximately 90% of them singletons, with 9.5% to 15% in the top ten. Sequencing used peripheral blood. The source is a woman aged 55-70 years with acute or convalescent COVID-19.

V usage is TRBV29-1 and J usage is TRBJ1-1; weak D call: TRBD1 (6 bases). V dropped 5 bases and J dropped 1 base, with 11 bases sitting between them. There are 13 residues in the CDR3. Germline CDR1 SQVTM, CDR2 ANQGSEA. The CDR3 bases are TGCAGCGTTACCAGGGGCCCGAACACTGAAGCTTTCTTT. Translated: CSVTRGPNTEAFF.

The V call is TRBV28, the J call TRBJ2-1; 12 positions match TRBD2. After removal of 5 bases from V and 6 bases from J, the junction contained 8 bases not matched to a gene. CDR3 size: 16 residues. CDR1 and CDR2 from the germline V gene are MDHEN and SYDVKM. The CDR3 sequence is CASSPLAGGPGNEQFF. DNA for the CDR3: TGTGCCAGCAGTCCCCTAGCGGGAGGGCCCGGCAATGAGCAGTTCTTC.

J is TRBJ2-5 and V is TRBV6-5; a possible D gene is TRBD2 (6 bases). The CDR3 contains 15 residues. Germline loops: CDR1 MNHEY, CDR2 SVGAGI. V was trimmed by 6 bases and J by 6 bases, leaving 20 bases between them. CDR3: CASRSGGTEIQTQYF. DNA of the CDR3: TGTGCCAGCAGGTCCGGAGGGACTGAGATACAGACCCAGTACTTC.

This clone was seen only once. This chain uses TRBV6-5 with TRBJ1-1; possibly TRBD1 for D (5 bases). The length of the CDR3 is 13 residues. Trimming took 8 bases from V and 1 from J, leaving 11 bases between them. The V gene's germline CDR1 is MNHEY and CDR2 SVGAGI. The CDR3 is CASAGQANTEAFF. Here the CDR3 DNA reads TGTGCCAGCGCGGGGCAAGCGAACACTGAAGCTTTCTTT.

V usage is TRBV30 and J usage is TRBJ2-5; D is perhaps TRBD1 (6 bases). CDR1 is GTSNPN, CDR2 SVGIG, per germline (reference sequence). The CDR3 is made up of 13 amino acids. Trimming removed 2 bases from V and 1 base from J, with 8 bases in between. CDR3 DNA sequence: TGTGCCTGGAGTCTAGGGGGCCAAGAGACCCAGTACTTC. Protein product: CAWSLGGQETQYF.

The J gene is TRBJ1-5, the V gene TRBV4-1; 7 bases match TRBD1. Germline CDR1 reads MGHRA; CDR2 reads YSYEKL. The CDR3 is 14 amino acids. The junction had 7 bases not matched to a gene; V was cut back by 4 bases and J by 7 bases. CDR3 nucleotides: TGCGCCAGCAGCCGCGGGACAGACGTCCAGCCCCAGCATTTT. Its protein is CASSRGTDVQPQHF.

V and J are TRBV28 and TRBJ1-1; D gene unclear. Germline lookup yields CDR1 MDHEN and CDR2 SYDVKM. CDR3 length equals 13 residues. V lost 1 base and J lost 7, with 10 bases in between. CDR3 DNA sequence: TGTGCCAGCAGTTTATTAGTCAGGAATGAAGCTTTCTTT. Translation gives CASSLLVRNEAFF.

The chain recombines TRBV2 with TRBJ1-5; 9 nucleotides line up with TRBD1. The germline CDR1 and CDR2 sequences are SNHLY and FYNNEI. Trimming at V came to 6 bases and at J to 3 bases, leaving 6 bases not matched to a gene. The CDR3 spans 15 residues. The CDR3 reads CASSRDRGNNQPQHF. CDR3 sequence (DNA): TGTGCCAGCAGCCGAGACAGGGGGAACAATCAGCCCCAGCATTTT.

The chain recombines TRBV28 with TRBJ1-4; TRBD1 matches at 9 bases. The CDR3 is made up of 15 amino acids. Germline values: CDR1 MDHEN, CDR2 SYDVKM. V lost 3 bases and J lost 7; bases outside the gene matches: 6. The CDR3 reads CASSFRTGDGEKLFF. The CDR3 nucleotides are TGTGCCAGCAGTTTCAGGACAGGGGACGGTGAAAAACTGTTTTTT.

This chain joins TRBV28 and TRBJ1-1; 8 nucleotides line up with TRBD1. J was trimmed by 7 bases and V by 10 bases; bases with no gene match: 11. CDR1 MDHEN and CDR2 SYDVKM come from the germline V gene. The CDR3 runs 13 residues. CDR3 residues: CATITRGQGEAFF. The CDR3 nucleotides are TGTGCCACCATAACCAGGGGGCAGGGTGAAGCTTTCTTT.

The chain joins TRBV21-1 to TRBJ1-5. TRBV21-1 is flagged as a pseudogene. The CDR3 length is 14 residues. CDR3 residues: CASSKGVRNQPQHF. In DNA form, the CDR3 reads TGTGCCAGCAGCAAAGGAGTCCGAAATCAGCCCCAGCATTTT.

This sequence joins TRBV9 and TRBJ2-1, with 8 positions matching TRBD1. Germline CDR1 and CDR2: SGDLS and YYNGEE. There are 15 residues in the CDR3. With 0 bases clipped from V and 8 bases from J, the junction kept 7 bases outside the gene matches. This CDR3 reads CASSVESGGGYEQFF. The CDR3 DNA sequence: TGTGCCAGCAGCGTAGAGTCAGGGGGCGGTTATGAGCAGTTCTTC.

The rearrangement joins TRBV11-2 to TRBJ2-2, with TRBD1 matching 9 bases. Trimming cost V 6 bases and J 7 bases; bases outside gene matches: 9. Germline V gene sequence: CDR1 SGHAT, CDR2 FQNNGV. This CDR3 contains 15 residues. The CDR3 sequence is CASRTGTGSSGELFF. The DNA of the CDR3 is TGTGCCAGCAGAACCGGGACAGGGAGTAGCGGGGAGCTGTTTTTT.

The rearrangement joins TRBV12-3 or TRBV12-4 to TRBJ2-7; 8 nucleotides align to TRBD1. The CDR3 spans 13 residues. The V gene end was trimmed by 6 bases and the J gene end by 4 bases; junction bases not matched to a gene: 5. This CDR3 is CASSRGTGYEQYF. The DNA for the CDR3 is TGTGCCAGCAGCCGAGGGACAGGATACGAGCAGTACTTC.

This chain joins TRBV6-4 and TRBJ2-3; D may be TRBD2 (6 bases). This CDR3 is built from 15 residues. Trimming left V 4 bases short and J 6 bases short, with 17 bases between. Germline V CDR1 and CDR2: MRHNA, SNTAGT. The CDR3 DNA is TGTGCCAGCAGTGGATCGAGCGGGCCGTGGGATACGCAGTATTTT. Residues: CASSGSSGPWDTQYF.

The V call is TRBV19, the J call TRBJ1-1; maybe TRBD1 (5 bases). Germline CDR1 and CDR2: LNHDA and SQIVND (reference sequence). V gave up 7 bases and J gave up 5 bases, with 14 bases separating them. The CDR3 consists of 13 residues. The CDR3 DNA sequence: TGTGCCAGTACTCGAGATCGGGGGACTGAAGCTTTCTTT. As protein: CASTRDRGTEAFF.

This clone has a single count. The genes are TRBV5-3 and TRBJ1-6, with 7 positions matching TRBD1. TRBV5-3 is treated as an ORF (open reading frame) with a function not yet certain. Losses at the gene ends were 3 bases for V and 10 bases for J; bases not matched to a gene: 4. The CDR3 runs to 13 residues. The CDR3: CARSYRGNSPLHF. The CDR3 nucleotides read TGTGCCAGAAGCTACAGGGGTAACTCACCCCTCCACTTT.